This T cell receptor (beta chain) was sequenced during a study of T cell responses to AZD1222 COVID-19 vaccine. About this clone itself: Its antigen is not known.

This table comes from immunoSEQ multiplex PCR, and its TCRdb copy is limited to in-frame clones, with some not included. In the table there are some 200,000 clones, approximately 94% of which are singletons. Study findings and constraints: Mostly white British, mostly female donors; authors suggested clonal diversity may be underestimated. Spike-specific TCR repertoires showed rising breadth and depth after two AZD1222 doses. At study baseline, merely a handful of AZD1222 recipients were seropositive.

CDR3 length equals 14 residues. The germline gives CDR1 SGDLS, CDR2 YYNGEE. The ends lost 4 bases at V and 4 bases at J; junction bases unmatched: 7. The sequence came from an adult who received the MenACWY meningococcal vaccine as a control. This chain joins TRBV9 and TRBJ1-1; 7 bases align to TRBD1. This sample comprised peripheral blood, obtained 28 days after the second dose of the MenACWY control vaccine. This CDR3 is CASSIQGLSTEAFF. The CDR3 coding sequence is TGTGCCAGCAGCATACAGGGGTTGAGCACTGAAGCTTTCTTT.